A selection of T cell receptor beta chains follows, all from one sample in a study of T cell responses to AZD1222 COVID-19 vaccine. Repertoires were generated with immunoSEQ multiplex PCR, while TCRdb's copy carries only in-frame clones and drops some. The sample records 100,000 to 150,000 clones, 92% being singletons. This specimen was peripheral blood, taken on day 0 of AZD1222 vaccination. These receptors were obtained from an adult in good health. The CDR3 runs from the conserved cysteine through the conserved F or W. The D gene is left open where the match is weak. Where a row states a size, it is once, few, many or the class of an expanded clone; other rows omit it.

TGTGCCAGCAGCACTCTGGGAGCTTCTGGAAACACCATATATTTT,CASSTLGASGNTIYF,TRBV28,NA,TRBJ1-3,once
TGTGCCAGTAGTATTTACAGGGGCACAGATACGCAGTATTTT,CASSIYRGTDTQYF,TRBV19,NA,TRBJ2-3,NA
TGTGCCAGCAGTTTGGGGACATTCTACGAGCAGTACTTC,CASSLGTFYEQYF,TRBV28,NA,TRBJ2-7,NA
TGCGCCAGCAGCCTAGCGGGAGTAGGCCTCACAGATACGCAGTATTTT,CASSLAGVGLTDTQYF,TRBV5-1,TRBD2,TRBJ2-3,NA
TGTGCCACCAGTGATTTTTTCTTAAGACAGCCGAACACTGAAGCTTTCTTT,CATSDFFLRQPNTEAFF,TRBV24-1,NA,TRBJ1-1,NA
TGTGCCAGCAGAAGGGGACCGGGGACTGAAGCTTTCTTT,CASRRGPGTEAFF,TRBV12-3/TRBV12-4,NA,TRBJ1-1,NA
TGTGCCAGCATCCCCCCAGAAGACCACAATGAGCAGTTCTTC,CASIPPEDHNEQFF,TRBV6-6,NA,TRBJ2-1,NA
TGTGCCAGCTCACCACAGGGAGGTTCCTACGAGCAGTACTTC,CASSPQGGSYEQYF,TRBV18,NA,TRBJ2-7,NA
TGTGCCAGCAGCTTAGGACGGGGAAACTATGGCTACACCTTC,CASSLGRGNYGYTF,TRBV13,NA,TRBJ1-2,NA
TGTGCCAGCTACGACAGGCCCCACAATGAGCAGTTCTTC,CASYDRPHNEQFF,TRBV6-5,NA,TRBJ2-1,NA
TGTGCCAGCAGCCCAGACAGGGGGCCCGTTCGTCGCAATCAGCCCCAGCATTTT,CASSPDRGPVRRNQPQHF,TRBV28,TRBD1,TRBJ1-5,once
TGTGCCTGTACTCGGGACAGAGCTAATGAAAAACTGTTTTTT,CACTRDRANEKLFF,TRBV30,TRBD1,TRBJ1-4,NA
TGTGCCAGCAGTGACCCAGAACAGGGGCAGAATTCACCCCTCCACTTT,CASSDPEQGQNSPLHF,TRBV6-4,TRBD1,TRBJ1-6,NA
TGTGCCAGCAGCTATTTTCCCGGGACAGGGAACAGTCAGCCCCAGCATTTT,CASSYFPGTGNSQPQHF,TRBV5-4,TRBD1,TRBJ1-5,NA
TGTGCCAGCAGTATTCGTGTTGGGGCGAACACTGAAGCTTTCTTT,CASSIRVGANTEAFF,TRBV6-5,NA,TRBJ1-1,once
TGTGCCAGCAGCTTAGCGGACTCTGGGGCCAACGTCCTGACTTTC,CASSLADSGANVLTF,TRBV7-8,NA,TRBJ2-6,NA
TGTGCCAGCAGCTTTGCACGACGGACGACCCCTAATGAAAAACTGTTTTTT,CASSFARRTTPNEKLFF,TRBV5-8,NA,TRBJ1-4,NA
TGTGCCAGCAGTGAATCGAGGACAGGGGGCTATGAAAAACTGTTTTTT,CASSESRTGGYEKLFF,TRBV6-1,TRBD1,TRBJ1-4,NA
TGTGCCAGCAGTTATTACGGGACTAGCGGGGAAGATACGCAGTATTTT,CASSYYGTSGEDTQYF,TRBV6-2/TRBV6-3,TRBD2,TRBJ2-3,NA
TGTGCCAGCACCACTTCTTCGGGACAGGGGAATGAAAAACTGTTTTTT,CASTTSSGQGNEKLFF,TRBV7-9,TRBD1,TRBJ1-4,NA
TGTGCCAGCAGCCCGGGACTAGCGAACTACGAGCAGTACTTC,CASSPGLANYEQYF,TRBV5-4,TRBD2,TRBJ2-7,NA
TGCGCCAGCAGCCCTGGACTAGCGGGAGGGCCGGTAGGGGGGTTCTTC,CASSPGLAGGPVGGFF,TRBV5-1,TRBD2,TRBJ2-1,NA
TGTGCCAGCAGTTACTCGAAAGGGCATGGCAACTACGAGCAGTACTTC,CASSYSKGHGNYEQYF,TRBV6-2/TRBV6-3,NA,TRBJ2-7,NA
TGCGCCAGCAGCCAGAACAGGGGCCGAGAATATACGCAGTATTTT,CASSQNRGREYTQYF,TRBV4-3,TRBD1,TRBJ2-3,few
TGTGCCAGCAGCTTAGAAGCGGGAGGGTTGCAGAACGAGCAGTACTTC,CASSLEAGGLQNEQYF,TRBV7-2,TRBD2,TRBJ2-7,NA
TGTGCCAGCAGTTTGATACTAGCGGGAGAGGGCGGGGAGCTGTTTTTT,CASSLILAGEGGELFF,TRBV28,TRBD2,TRBJ2-2,NA
TGTGCCAGCAGTTCCCTCGGGGGCGGACAGCCCCAGCATTTT,CASSSLGGGQPQHF,TRBV27,NA,TRBJ1-5,NA